A selection of T cell receptor beta chains follows, all from one sample in a study of blood T cell repertoires in COVID-19. Using immunoSEQ multiplex PCR, the repertoire was profiled, and TCRdb retains in-frame clones only, with some absent. The sample yields roughly 100,000 clones, 70% to 90% seen once. The sample comprised peripheral blood. These TCRs come from a man aged 35 to 55 with active or convalescent COVID-19. Both conserved end residues are part of each CDR3. Fields, in order: D gene, J gene, clone size, V gene, CDR3 DNA, CDR3 protein. A D gene is named only where the DNA matches it firmly. Size tells how often a clone was seen (once, few, many) or the class of an expanded clone, and some rows leave it out.

d_call: NA
j_call: TRBJ1-5
clone_size: NA
v_call: TRBV5-4
cdr3_nt: TGTGCCAGCAGCATAGGGGGGGATCAGCCCCAGCATTTT
cdr3_aa: CASSIGGDQPQHF

d_call: NA
j_call: TRBJ2-4
clone_size: NA
v_call: TRBV7-2
cdr3_nt: TGTGCCAGCAGCTGGGGCGGGGTGGGTGCCAAAAACATTCAGTACTTC
cdr3_aa: CASSWGGVGAKNIQYF

d_call: NA
j_call: TRBJ2-3
clone_size: NA
v_call: TRBV7-2
cdr3_nt: TGTGCCAGCAGCTTAGAACTAGTCACAGATACGCAGTATTTT
cdr3_aa: CASSLELVTDTQYF

d_call: TRBD1
j_call: TRBJ1-2
clone_size: once
v_call: TRBV9
cdr3_nt: TGTGCCAGCAGCCGGACAGGGCTCGCCTATGGCTACACCTTC
cdr3_aa: CASSRTGLAYGYTF

d_call: TRBD1
j_call: TRBJ1-5
clone_size: NA
v_call: TRBV6-6
cdr3_nt: TGTGCCAGCAGTTCGGGGGACAGGGGGCGAGGACAGCCCCAGCATTTT
cdr3_aa: CASSSGDRGRGQPQHF

d_call: TRBD1
j_call: TRBJ1-4
clone_size: NA
v_call: TRBV9
cdr3_nt: TGTGCCAGCAGCGAGTGGGACAGGGTCCCTAATGAAAAACTGTTTTTT
cdr3_aa: CASSEWDRVPNEKLFF

d_call: NA
j_call: TRBJ2-5
clone_size: NA
v_call: TRBV5-1
cdr3_nt: TGCGCCAGCAGCTCCCGAGGAGAGTACCAAGAGACCCAGTACTTC
cdr3_aa: CASSSRGEYQETQYF

d_call: TRBD1
j_call: TRBJ2-3
clone_size: once
v_call: TRBV5-1
cdr3_nt: TGCGCCAGCAGCTCCGGGACAGCTAGCACAGATACGCAGTATTTT
cdr3_aa: CASSSGTASTDTQYF

d_call: NA
j_call: TRBJ2-7
clone_size: NA
v_call: TRBV5-4
cdr3_nt: TGTGCCAGCAGCATAGGGGACACCGCCTACGAGCAGTACTTC
cdr3_aa: CASSIGDTAYEQYF

d_call: NA
j_call: TRBJ1-5
clone_size: NA
v_call: TRBV7-2
cdr3_nt: TGTGCCAGCAGCTTAGCTGACAGAAATCAGCCCCAGCATTTT
cdr3_aa: CASSLADRNQPQHF

d_call: TRBD2
j_call: TRBJ2-3
clone_size: NA
v_call: TRBV5-8
cdr3_nt: TGTGCCAGCAGTTCAGGGAGGGATGGGTCCACAGATACGCAGTATTTT
cdr3_aa: CASSSGRDGSTDTQYF

d_call: NA
j_call: TRBJ1-1
clone_size: once
v_call: TRBV18
cdr3_nt: TGTGCCAGCTCTCCCATGGGGCTCGGGCCTGAAGCTTTCTTT
cdr3_aa: CASSPMGLGPEAFF

d_call: NA
j_call: TRBJ1-3
clone_size: NA
v_call: TRBV21-1
cdr3_nt: TGTGCCAGCAGCAAAGAAAGGTTAAGGGGGAGAAGAAACACCATATATTTT
cdr3_aa: CASSKERLRGRRNTIYF

d_call: TRBD1
j_call: TRBJ1-6
clone_size: NA
v_call: TRBV6-6
cdr3_nt: TGTGCCAGCAGTTACACAGGGGGAAATTCACCCCTCCACTTT
cdr3_aa: CASSYTGGNSPLHF

d_call: TRBD1
j_call: TRBJ2-7
clone_size: NA
v_call: TRBV6-2/TRBV6-3
cdr3_nt: TGTGCCAGCAGTTACAGAGGGACAGGGAAAGGGTACGAGCAGTACTTC
cdr3_aa: CASSYRGTGKGYEQYF

d_call: NA
j_call: TRBJ1-5
clone_size: once
v_call: TRBV12-3/TRBV12-4
cdr3_nt: TGTGCCAGCAGCCCCGGGGGGGACCAGCCCCAGCATTTT
cdr3_aa: CASSPGGDQPQHF

d_call: NA
j_call: TRBJ1-1
clone_size: NA
v_call: TRBV19
cdr3_nt: TGTGCCAGTAAAGGGGGCACTGAAGCTTTCTTT
cdr3_aa: CASKGGTEAFF

d_call: NA
j_call: TRBJ2-3
clone_size: NA
v_call: TRBV7-2
cdr3_nt: TGTGCCAGCAGCCCCTACAGGCACCAGGGAGATACGCAGTATTTT
cdr3_aa: CASSPYRHQGDTQYF